The 2 T cell receptor beta chains below were found in one sample sequenced in a study of post-analysis software for immune sequencing data. Study-wide points: Higher frequency in patients than in controls was seen for roughly five TRBV segments, with TRBV5-6, TRBV5-1 and TRBV20-1 among them.

Prepared TCR beta cDNA libraries contained unique molecular identifiers. Each CDR3 protein is one row after TCRdb ran MiXCR on the PCR reads. There are around 400,000 distinct CDR3 sequences in the sample; roughly 38% occur only once, and around 15% lies in the top ten. No antigens are known for them. The sample comprised blood. The receptors stem from a girl aged 10 to 17 with multiple sclerosis.

The chain uses TRBV6-6 and TRBJ1-4; D is unresolved. This CDR3 contains 15 residues. V gave up 4 bases and J gave up 5 bases, with 14 bases separating them. Germline CDR1 MNHNY, CDR2 SVGAGI (reference sequence). Here the CDR3 reads CASSCSAARNEKLFF. CDR3 bases: TGTGCCAGCAGTTGCTCAGCGGCCAGAAATGAAAAACTGTTTTTT.

CDR3 sequence (DNA): TGTGCCAGTTCTGGGGGGAACATCTACGAGCAGTACTTC. This sequence encodes CASSGGNIYEQYF. The chain combines TRBV28 with TRBJ2-5, with a weak D call TRBD2 (6 bases). The J call is in doubt because the DNA end fits TRBJ2-7 better. This CDR3 contains 13 residues. Germline assignment: CDR1 MDHEN and CDR2 SYDVKM.